The sequence of this TCR beta chain was determined in a study of T cells after yellow fever vaccination. Study results and caveats: Contaminants from the bulk population, in the form of abundant clonotypes, could be found in FACS-sorted repertoires. Clonotype sharing between CD4 and CD8 compartments was small.

From germline, CDR1 is LGHNA and CDR2 YSLEER. CDR3 length: 14 residues. The V end lost 1 base, the J end lost 8 bases, and 9 bases lay between the germline ends. UMIs were added to TCR cDNA along with a universal primer site when it was made by 5'RACE template switching. TCRdb re-analysed the 5' RACE reads in MiXCR, keeping a single row per CDR3 protein. The top ten clones hold nearly 2.5% of a sample with approximately 120,000 distinct CDR3 sequences, approximately 7% of them seen once. In this sample, this clonotype turned up many times. The antigen remains undetermined. This chain connects TRBV4-3 to TRBJ1-6; TRBD1 is a possible D gene (5 bases). Sequences were derived from CD4+ T cells sorted from PBMCs, sampled 10 days after the first yellow fever vaccination. This sequence originates from a man younger than 35 who received the YFV17D yellow fever vaccine. The CDR3 DNA reads TGCGCCAGCAGCCAAGGAAGGGGTGATTCACCCCTCCACTTT. Translating gives CASSQGRGDSPLHF.